The 24 T cell receptor beta chains given below trace back to one sample, sequenced in a study of T cells in women clearing cervical HPV infection. Repertoires were generated with immunoSEQ multiplex PCR, while TCRdb's copy carries only in-frame clones and drops some. This sample's table has under 45,000 clones. The specimen was blood buffy coat. The receptors derive from a woman between 18 and 70 years old with a cervical HPV16 infection that either progressed to CIN3+ or cleared (not recorded which).

Incomplete CDR3 DNA: TGTGCCAGCAGCTTGGGGGGGGGCGGCACCGGGGAG. This encodes CASSLGGGGTGE. The entire CDR3 protein reads CASSLGGGGTGELFF. The chain has TRBV5-5 and TRBJ2-2; the D gene is possibly TRBD2 (7 bases). The DNA ends 3 residues before the CDR3 does, and the rest of the CDR3 is filled in from the germline J gene. The CDR3 totals 15 residues. CDR1 SGHKS and CDR2 YYEKEE come from the germline V gene (reference sequence). V was shortened by 0 bases and J by 4 bases, with 10 bases between the two germline ends.

Comment on this clone: Read coverage stops 3 residues before the CDR3 terminus; the germline J gene supplies the remainder. The V and J genes are TRBV7-7 and TRBJ2-5, with 9 bases identical to TRBD2. The V and J ends lost 4 bases and 5 bases, in that order; junction bases with no gene match: 14. The CDR3 has 17 amino acids. Germline V gene lookup returns CDR1 SSHAT and CDR2 FNYEAQ (reference sequence). The CDR3 here is CASSSRLGREGLETQYF. The CDR3 DNA, read in part, is TGTGCCAGCAGCTCCCGTCTTGGGCGGGAGGGCCTGGAGACC.

Notes on this clone: The read halts 3 residues ahead of the CDR3 end, with the missing end drawn from the germline J gene. V and J are TRBV7-3 and TRBJ2-3; possible D gene TRBD2, 7 bases. CDR1 and CDR2 (germline): SGHTA, FQGTGA. V was shortened by 7 bases and J by 0 bases, with 17 bases between the two germline ends. There are 16 residues in the CDR3. The CDR3 loop reads CASILPGGSSTDTQYF. CDR3 bases read: TGTGCCAGCATCCTCCCGGGGGGCTCCAGCACAGATACG.

As for this clone: The read terminates 3 residues before the CDR3 end, so the remaining end is supplied by the germline J gene. V is TRBV19 and J is TRBJ1-3; weak D call: TRBD1 (5 bases). The CDR3 runs to 15 residues. Trimming shortened V by 6 bases and J by 0 bases, and 12 bases separated the two germline ends. In germline, CDR1 is LNHDA, CDR2 SQIVND (reference sequence). The covered CDR3 bases are TGTGCCAGTAGACCGGACAATCTCTCTGGAAACACC. Encoded protein: CASRPDNLSGNT. The CDR3 reads in full as CASRPDNLSGNTIYF.

A note on this clone: The read terminates 3 residues ahead of where the CDR3 ends, so the germline J gene completes it. V is TRBV18 and J is TRBJ1-2, with 7 bases that match TRBD1. Germline values: CDR1 KGHSH, CDR2 LQKENI. Unmatched junction bases numbered 7, after V lost 5 bases and J lost 4 bases. The CDR3 consists of 14 residues. CDR3 DNA (partial): TGTGCCAGCTCAGGGTCCTCAGGGGGCTATGGC. This gives the protein CASSGSSGGYG. The complete CDR3 reads CASSGSSGGYGYTF.

Details on this clone: The missing CDR3 end, 3 residues past where the read stops, is filled in from the germline J gene. This chain links TRBV10-3 with TRBJ1-1, with D perhaps matching TRBD1 (5 bases). CDR1 is ENHRY and CDR2 is SYGVKD in the germline V gene. Trimming pared 2 bases from V and 4 bases from J, leaving 14 bases between. The CDR3 extends over 15 amino acids. The CDR3 sequence is CAISESGPTGTEAFF. The DNA read from the CDR3 is TGTGCCATCAGTGAGAGTGGGCCCACAGGCACTGAA.

Of note for this clone: From the germline J gene comes the end of the CDR3, since the read stops 3 residues before it. The chain carries TRBV7-2 and TRBJ2-4; 7 bases agree with TRBD1. There are 13 residues in the CDR3. The germline CDR1 and CDR2 sequences are SGHTA and FQGNSA. CDR3 sequence: CASSRGQIYGQYF. The CDR3 bases that were read are TGTGCCAGCAGCCGGGGACAGATCTATGGT.

The CDR3 protein is CSAFINRNTEAFF. The CDR3 DNA, read in part, is TGCAGTGCTTTTATAAACAGGAACACTGAA. This chain connects TRBV20-1 to TRBJ1-1, with no clear D. The sequenced fragment ends 3 residues before the CDR3 boundary, so the rest is inferred from the germline J gene. CDR1 is DFQATT and CDR2 is SNEGSKA in the germline V gene (reference sequence). The CDR3 totals 13 residues. V was trimmed by 5 bases and J by 1 base, leaving 11 bases between them.

As regards this clone: The read ends 3 residues before the CDR3 terminus; that terminus is restored from the germline J gene. This rearrangement joins TRBV19 to TRBJ2-3, with TRBD1 as a possible D gene (6 bases). The CDR3 loop spans 13 amino acids. The germline V gene encodes CDR1 LNHDA and CDR2 SQIVND (reference sequence). The DNA read from the CDR3 is TGTGCCAGTACGCAGGGGCTGAGCGAGACG. Its translation: CASTQGLSET. The whole CDR3 region reads CASTQGLSETQYF.

Turning to this clone: The sequence runs out 3 residues before the end of the CDR3; the remainder is reconstructed from the germline J gene. The gene calls are TRBV5-1 and TRBJ2-1; 8 bases fit TRBD2. The V gene end was trimmed by 4 bases and the J gene end by 3 bases; junction bases not matched to a gene: 6. This CDR3 contains 15 residues. Germline V gene data show CDR1 as SGHRS and CDR2 as YFSETQ. CDR3 sequence: CASSPAGGRYNEQFF. Partial CDR3 DNA: TGCGCCAGCAGCCCCGCGGGGGGCCGCTACAATGAG.

On this clone: The read ends 3 residues early relative to the CDR3; the germline J gene fills the gap. The V call is TRBV18, the J call TRBJ1-1; D is unresolved. CDR3 length: 12 amino acids. Per the germline V gene, CDR1 is KGHSH and CDR2 is LQKENI. The DNA read from the CDR3 is TGTGCCAGCTCACGCCCACAAGGGCCA. It codes for CASSRPQGP. The CDR3 reads in full as CASSRPQGPAFF.

The CDR3 here is CASSISASGSISEQYF. The sequenced CDR3 bases are TGTGCCAGTAGTATATCGGCTAGCGGGAGTATCAGCGAG. This chain joins TRBV19 and TRBJ2-7, with TRBD2 matching 10 bases. The missing CDR3 end, 3 residues past where the read stops, is filled in from the germline J gene. Trimming took 2 bases from V and 6 from J; bases not matched to a gene: 10. CDR3 length: 16 amino acids. Germline CDR1 is LNHDA and CDR2 is SQIVND (reference sequence).

Concerning this clone itself: Read sequence stops 3 residues before the CDR3 end, and the germline J gene provides the missing end. The chain combines TRBV5-1 with TRBJ1-4; D is uncertain. Per germline, CDR1 SGHRS and CDR2 YFSETQ. This CDR3 has 17 amino acids. The V gene lost 4 bases and the J gene lost 5 bases, with 21 bases spanning the gap. The CDR3 protein is CASSQGLLRGGNEKLFF. The CDR3 DNA, read in part, is TGCGCCAGCAGCCAAGGACTCCTACGAGGAGGGAATGAAAAA.

Partial CDR3 DNA: TGTGCCAGCAGCCCATCAACAGGGGGCCGCCGCGAG. Protein product: CASSPSTGGRRE. Given in full, the CDR3 is CASSPSTGGRREAFF. The rearrangement links TRBV11-2 to TRBJ1-1, with 9 bases matching TRBD1. With the read ending 3 residues before the CDR3 end, the germline J gene is used to fill in that end. Germline V CDR1 and CDR2: SGHAT, FQNNGV. This CDR3 region has 15 residues.

For this clone: The CDR3 end is not reached by the read, which stops 3 residues before it; the germline J gene fills it in. V usage is TRBV5-1 and J usage is TRBJ2-7; D call uncertain. Per germline, CDR1 SGHRS and CDR2 YFSETQ. V lost 1 base and J lost 6, with 11 bases in between. The CDR3 is made up of 13 amino acids. CDR3: CASSLSVSSEQYF. The part of the CDR3 DNA that was read is TGCGCCAGCAGCTTGAGCGTCTCAAGCGAG. The full variable domain, in which reference TRBV5-1 and TRBJ2-7 provide the parts outside the CDR3, is KAGVTQTPRYLIKTRGQQVTLSCSPISGHRSVSWYQQTPGQGLQFLFEYFSETQRNKGNFPGRFSGRQFSNSRSEMNVSTLELGDSALYLCASSLSVSSEQYFGPGTRLTVT.

Note on this clone: The CDR3 extends 3 residues past the end of the read, so its final part is completed from the germline J gene. V is TRBV6-2 or TRBV6-3 and J is TRBJ1-2, with TRBD1 as a possible D gene (5 bases). The length of the CDR3 is 13 residues. CDR1 and CDR2 from the germline V gene are MNHEY and SVGEGT. Incomplete CDR3 DNA: TGTGCCAGCAGGCAAGACGGACAAAATGAC. It translates to CASRQDGQND. The full CDR3 protein reads CASRQDGQNDYTF.

Comment on this clone: The read stops 3 residues short of the end of the CDR3; the missing end is completed from the germline J gene. The chain combines TRBV20-1 with TRBJ2-3; maybe TRBD1 (6 bases). The ends were cut back, 8 bases at V and 0 bases at J, with 18 bases in the middle. CDR1 and CDR2 (germline): DFQATT, SNEGSKA (reference sequence). The CDR3 spans 15 residues. Incomplete CDR3 DNA: TGCAGTTCCGACCCAGGGGCCTCTAGCACAGATACG. Encoded protein: CSSDPGASSTDT. The complete CDR3 protein is CSSDPGASSTDTQYF.

For this clone: The read halts 3 residues ahead of the CDR3 end, with the missing end drawn from the germline J gene. J is TRBJ1-4 and V is TRBV5-1, with D tentatively TRBD1 (6 bases). The V gene lost 0 bases and the J gene lost 8 bases, with 14 bases spanning the gap. The CDR3 consists of 15 residues. Germline values: CDR1 SGHRS, CDR2 YFSETQ. This chain's CDR3 is CASSLVGQGPEKLFF. The CDR3 bases that were read are TGCGCCAGCAGCTTGGTGGGCCAGGGGCCAGAAAAA.

Concerning this clone: The read falls 3 residues short of the CDR3 end, and the missing part is taken from the germline J gene. The V and J genes are TRBV7-2 and TRBJ2-2; the D gene is possibly TRBD1 (5 bases). Looked up from germline, CDR1 is SGHTA and CDR2 is FQGNSA. The CDR3 runs 15 residues. CDR3 DNA, as far as it was read: TGTGCCAGCAGCCCATCGGGCAGGGATAATGAAAAG. Residues: CASSPSGRDNEK. The CDR3 reads in full as CASSPSGRDNEKLFF. Variable domain in full (rest from reference TRBV7-2 and TRBJ2-2): GAGVSQSPSNKVTEKGKDVELRCDPISGHTALYWYRQSLGQGLEFLIYFQGNSAPDKSGLPSDRFSAERTGGSVSTLTIQRTQQEDSAVYLCASSPSGRDNEKLFFGEGSRLTVL.

In the case of this clone: The read halts 3 residues ahead of the CDR3 end, with the missing end drawn from the germline J gene. The rearrangement links TRBV20-1 to TRBJ1-4; no clear D gene. Germline lookup yields CDR1 DFQATT and CDR2 SNEGSKA (reference sequence). The CDR3 runs 12 residues. V was shortened by 6 bases and J by 7 bases, with 12 bases between the two germline ends. This chain's CDR3 is CSASADFEKLFF. The sequenced part of the CDR3 DNA is TGCAGTGCCTCGGCTGACTTTGAAAAA.

Remarks on this clone: The read ends 3 residues shy of where the CDR3 ends; the end is completed using the germline J gene. The gene calls are TRBV6-2 or TRBV6-3 and TRBJ1-2; D unresolved. Germline CDR1 and CDR2: MNHEY and SVGEGT. This CDR3 contains 13 residues. CDR3 amino acids: CASSWARSYDYTF. The CDR3 bases that were read are TGTGCCAGCAGTTGGGCTCGATCCTACGAC.

As for this clone: The read gets to within 3 residues of the CDR3 end, and the germline J gene fills in the rest. This chain connects TRBV30 to TRBJ2-7; 10 bases align to TRBD1. Germline loops: CDR1 GTSNPN, CDR2 SVGIG (reference sequence). Trimming removed 0 bases from V and 4 bases from J; junction bases left unmatched: 6. The CDR3 length is 15 residues. Partial CDR3 DNA: TGTGCCTGGAGTGTTGGGACAGGGGTTGTGTACGAG. It codes for CAWSVGTGVVYE. In full, the CDR3 reads CAWSVGTGVVYEQYF.

In regard to this clone: The read halts 3 residues ahead of the CDR3 end, with the missing end drawn from the germline J gene. This chain links TRBV7-3 with TRBJ2-7; TRBD2 matches at 8 bases. There are 14 residues in the CDR3. V shed 4 bases and J 6 bases; nucleotides not matched to a gene: 8. Germline CDR1 and CDR2: SGHTA and FQGTGA. CDR3 amino acids: CASSSSGTRSEQYF. The sequenced CDR3 bases are TGTGCCAGCAGCTCCTCCGGGACTAGGAGCGAG.

Measured by frequency, this clone is medium-sized. The read terminates 3 residues before the CDR3 end, so the remaining end is supplied by the germline J gene. This chain joins TRBV20-1 and TRBJ2-4; D possibly corresponds to TRBD1 (7 bases). V dropped 5 bases and J dropped 4 bases, with 12 bases sitting between them. This CDR3 comprises 13 residues. The germline CDR1 and CDR2 sequences are DFQATT and SNEGSKA (reference sequence). The CDR3 loop is CSAHAGQKNIQYF. The CDR3 DNA, read in part, is TGCAGTGCTCATGCGGGACAGAAAAACATT.